This record covers a single T cell receptor (beta chain). Its cognate antigen is unknown. These data belong to a study of T cell repertoires in cytomegalovirus infection. Study in general: The study used recently identified HLA-C-restricted and well-studied HLA-B-restricted CMV epitopes. Public TCR beta signatures provided an indication of both CMV infection and a matching HLA type.

Study-wide results and limits: CMV carriers having the relevant HLA were flagged by cumulative public TCR beta family frequency.

TCRdb used MiXCR to reprocess the reads, holding one entry per CDR3 protein. The repertoire holds about 110,000 distinct CDR3 sequences, under 55% seen once, with roughly 70% in the top ten. The CDR3 is 17 amino acids. The V and J ends lost 1 base and 7 bases, in that order; junction bases with no gene match: 16. Germline V gene data show CDR1 as SGHVS and CDR2 as FQNEAQ. The source is a human donor in good health (CMV status not recorded). Some clones in this sample may be carry-over from other donors' samples. The sequences come from CD8+ T cells from cultured PBMCs, collected from culture after CMV antigen stimulation. The chain links TRBV7-8 to TRBJ2-7; the match to TRBD2 covers 7 bases. CDR3 bases: TGTGCCAGCAGCTTAGGTCCACCGGGACTAACTGTGTGGGAGCAGTACTTC. Amino acid sequence: CASSLGPPGLTVWEQYF. Combining the CDR3 with reference TRBV7-8 and TRBJ2-7 gives the whole variable domain GAGVSQSPRYKVAKRGQDVALRCDPISGHVSLFWYQQALGQGPEFLTYFQNEAQLDKSGLPSDRFFAERPEGSVSTLKIQRTQQEDSAVYLCASSLGPPGLTVWEQYFGPGTRLTVT.